The clone carrying this T cell receptor (beta chain) was observed at least ten times. This sample is drawn from a study of early T cells in non-severe SARS-CoV-2 infection. Study in general: The sequenced material was bulk RNA from unsorted whole blood, and its chains were unpaired.

The CDR3 sequence is 11 residues long. The germline CDR1 and CDR2 sequences are SNHLY and FYNNEI. V dropped 3 bases and J dropped 4 bases, with 4 bases sitting between them. In the library, individual cDNA molecules carried attached unique molecular identifiers. TCRdb re-analysed the 5' RACE reads in MiXCR, keeping a single row per CDR3 protein. The top ten hold under 8% of the sample, which has approximately 70,000 distinct CDR3 sequences, about 5% seen once. This sequence joins TRBV2 and TRBJ2-7; D is ambiguous. The specimen comprised whole blood, sampled at baseline. This clonotype was obtained from an adult who was a healthcare worker with PCR-confirmed SARS-CoV-2 infection or an uninfected control (not recorded which). This CDR3 is CASSEGYEQYF. CDR3 in DNA: TGTGCCAGCAGTGAGGGGTACGAGCAGTACTTC.